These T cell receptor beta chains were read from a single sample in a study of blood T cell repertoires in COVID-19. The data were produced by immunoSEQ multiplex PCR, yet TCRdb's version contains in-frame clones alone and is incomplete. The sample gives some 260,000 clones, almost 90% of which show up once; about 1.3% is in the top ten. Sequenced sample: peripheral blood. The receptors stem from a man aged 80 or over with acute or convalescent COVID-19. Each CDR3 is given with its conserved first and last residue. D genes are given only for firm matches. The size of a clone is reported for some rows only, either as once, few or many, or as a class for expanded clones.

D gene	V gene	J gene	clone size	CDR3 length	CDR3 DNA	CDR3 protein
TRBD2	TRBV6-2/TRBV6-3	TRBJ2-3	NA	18	TGTGCCAGCAGTTACCAGGGGCGGGAGGCTTCTAGCACAGATACGCAGTATTTT	CASSYQGREASSTDTQYF
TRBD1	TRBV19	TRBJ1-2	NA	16	TGTGCCAGTAGTGGGGACAGGGTATTTGTACGTGATGGCTACACCTTC	CASSGDRVFVRDGYTF
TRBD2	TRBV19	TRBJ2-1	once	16	TGTGCCAGTAGAAGCCCGGGACTAGGTTCCTTCAATGAGCAGTTCTTC	CASRSPGLGSFNEQFF
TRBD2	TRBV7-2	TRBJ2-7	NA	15	TGTGCCAGCAGCTCAGGACTAGCGCCGAACTACGAGCAGTACTTC	CASSSGLAPNYEQYF
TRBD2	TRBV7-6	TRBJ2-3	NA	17	TGTGCCAGCAGCTTAGGCCCCGGGGGGGGGCCGGGAGATACGCAGTATTTT	CASSLGPGGGPGDTQYF
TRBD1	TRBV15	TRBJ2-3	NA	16	TGTGCCACCAGCAGAGAAGGGGGCGTGGGCTACCCGACCCAGTATTTT	CATSREGGVGYPTQYF
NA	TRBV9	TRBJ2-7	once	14	TGTGCCAGCAGCCCGGGACTGGGGATTTACGAGCAGTACTTC	CASSPGLGIYEQYF
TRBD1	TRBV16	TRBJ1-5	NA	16	TGTGCCAGCAGCCAATTGGGACAGGGCAACAATCAGCCCCAGCATTTT	CASSQLGQGNNQPQHF
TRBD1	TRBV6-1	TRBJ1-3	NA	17	TGTGCCAGCAGTGACACCACCGGGACAGGGTTCGGAAACACCATATATTTT	CASSDTTGTGFGNTIYF
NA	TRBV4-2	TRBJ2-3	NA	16	TGTGCCAGCAGCCACCAGGACCGCGGGAGCACAGATACGCAGTATTTT	CASSHQDRGSTDTQYF
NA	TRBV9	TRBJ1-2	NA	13	TGTGCCAGCAGCAACAACAGGGATAATGGCTACACCTTC	CASSNNRDNGYTF
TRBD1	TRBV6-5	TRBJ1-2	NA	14	TGTGCCAGCAGAGTTAGCCGGGACAGCTATGGCTACACCTTC	CASRVSRDSYGYTF
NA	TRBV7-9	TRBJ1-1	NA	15	TGTGCCAGCAGCCCCCACAGGGATTGGAACACTGAAGCTTTCTTT	CASSPHRDWNTEAFF
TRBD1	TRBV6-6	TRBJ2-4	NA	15	TGTGCCAGCGACCAAGGGGGCGGCGACAAAAACATTCAGTACTTC	CASDQGGGDKNIQYF
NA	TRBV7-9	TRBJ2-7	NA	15	TGTGCCAGCAGCTTAGGGAGGGGCAGATCCTACGAGCAGTACTTC	CASSLGRGRSYEQYF
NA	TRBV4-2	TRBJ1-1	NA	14	TGTGCCAGCAGCCAGAGGACAGTGAACACTGAAGCTTTCTTT	CASSQRTVNTEAFF
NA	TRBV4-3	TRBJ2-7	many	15	TGCGCCAGCAGCCAGAACAGGGTAAGCTCCTACGAGCAGTACTTC	CASSQNRVSSYEQYF
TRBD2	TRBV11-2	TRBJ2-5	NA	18	TGTGCCAGCAGCTTAGGTTATGTTAGCGGGGGTTCGCGGGAGACCCAGTACTTC	CASSLGYVSGGSRETQYF
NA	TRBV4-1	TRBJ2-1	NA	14	TGCGCCAGCAGCCAAGATCCTAGATCCGATGAGCAGTTCTTC	CASSQDPRSDEQFF
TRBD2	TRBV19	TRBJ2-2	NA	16	TGTGCCAGTCTTGCCGGACTAGCGGGGGGCACCGGGGAGCTGTTTTTT	CASLAGLAGGTGELFF
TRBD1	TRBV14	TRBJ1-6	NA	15	TGTGCCAGCAGGCGCCAGGGACAGGGAAATTCACCCCTCCACTTT	CASRRQGQGNSPLHF
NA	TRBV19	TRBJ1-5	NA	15	TGTGCCAGTACATCACCGAGAAATAGCAATCAGCCCCAGCATTTT	CASTSPRNSNQPQHF
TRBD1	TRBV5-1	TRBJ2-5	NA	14	TGCGCCAGCAGCTTGGACAGGGGGCTTGAGACCCAGTACTTC	CASSLDRGLETQYF
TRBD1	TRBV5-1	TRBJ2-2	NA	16	TGCGCCAGCAGCTTCCGGGGGACAGGGGACACCGGGGAGCTGTTTTTT	CASSFRGTGDTGELFF
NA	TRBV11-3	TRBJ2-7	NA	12	TGTGCCAGCAGCGCGAACTCCTACGAGCAGTACTTC	CASSANSYEQYF
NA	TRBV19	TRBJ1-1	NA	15	TGTGCCAGTAAAGGGCGACAGGCACCGAACACTGAAGCTTTCTTT	CASKGRQAPNTEAFF
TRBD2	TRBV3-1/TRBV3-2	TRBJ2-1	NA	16	TGTGCCAGCAGCCAACAAATCATGGGACTAGCGGGAGAGCAGTTCTTC	CASSQQIMGLAGEQFF
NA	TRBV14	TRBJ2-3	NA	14	TGTGCCAGCAGCCCCAGGATTAGCACAGATACGCAGTATTTT	CASSPRISTDTQYF
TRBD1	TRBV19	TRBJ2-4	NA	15	TGTGCCAGTAGAGAAGGGGGCCAGGCCAAAAACATTCAGTACTTC	CASREGGQAKNIQYF
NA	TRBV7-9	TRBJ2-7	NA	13	TGTGCCAGCAGCTCTGGACAGTCCTACGAGCAGTACTTC	CASSSGQSYEQYF
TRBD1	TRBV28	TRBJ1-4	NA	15	TGTGCCAGCAGTCCCCGGGACAGCTCAAATGAAAAACTGTTTTTT	CASSPRDSSNEKLFF
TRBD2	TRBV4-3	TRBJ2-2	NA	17	TGCGCCAGCAGCCAAGAGGCGGGAGGCTCGTTAACCGGGGAGCTGTTTTTT	CASSQEAGGSLTGELFF
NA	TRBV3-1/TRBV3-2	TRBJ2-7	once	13	TGTGCCAGCAGCCCCCGACTAGGTCACGAGCAGTACTTC	CASSPRLGHEQYF
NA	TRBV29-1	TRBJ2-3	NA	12	TGCAGCGTTGAGTTACAGCAGGATACGCAGTATTTT	CSVELQQDTQYF
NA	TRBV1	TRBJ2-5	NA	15	TGCACCAGCAGCGATAGCGGGGGGCAACAAGAGACCCAGTACTTC	CTSSDSGGQQETQYF
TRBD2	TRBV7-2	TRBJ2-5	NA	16	TGTGCCAGCAGCTTGGGACTAGCGGGAGGAGGGGAGACCCAGTACTTC	CASSLGLAGGGETQYF
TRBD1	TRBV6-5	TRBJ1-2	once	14	TGTGCCAGCGTGGCACCGGGACAGGTCTATGGCTACACCTTC	CASVAPGQVYGYTF
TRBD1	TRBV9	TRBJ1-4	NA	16	TGTGCCAGCAACCCCGGGACAGGGATTCGCAATGAAAAACTGTTTTTT	CASNPGTGIRNEKLFF
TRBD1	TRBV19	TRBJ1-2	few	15	TGTGCCAGTAGTATCCCGGGACAGGGGAGGTATGGCTACACCTTC	CASSIPGQGRYGYTF
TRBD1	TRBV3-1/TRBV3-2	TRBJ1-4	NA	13	TGTGCCAGCACCCTGGGACAGAATGAAAAACTGTTTTTT	CASTLGQNEKLFF